Detailed here is one T cell receptor beta chain. This clonotype turned up a few times. Its cognate antigen has yet to be identified. Base quality data are lacking; no much larger clone is found one base away. The library was prepared using PCR. At the Johns Hopkins FTIC core, DNA from the cultured CD4+ T cells underwent TCR sequencing with the Oncomine TCR Beta short-read assay. The QIAamp micro DNA kit was used to extract genomic DNA from the cultured CD4+ T cells. The Oncomine TCR Beta libraries from cultured CD4+ T cells were pooled using unique dual indexes and then sequenced on an Illumina iSeq 100. The source study handled its data this way. Non-productive sequences were removed, and CDR3s that did not start with C, did not end with F or W, or were shorter than 7 amino acids were discarded. The MANAFEST web application identified antigen-specific clonotypes by comparing peptide-stimulated wells against reference wells and other culture wells. An FDR below 0.05, an odds ratio above 5, and a productive frequency above 0.1% in at least two of three replicate wells were required for clones to be considered positive. A clonotype counted as cross-reactive if it showed significant expansion both in the SARS-CoV-2 spike wells and in at least one common cold coronavirus spike condition. Levenshtein distances (stringdist) and unrooted phylogenetic trees (ape) in R version 3.6.1 were used to assess CDR3 homology. The public reads were run again by TCRdb, first through fastp at Q25 and then through MiXCR, and only productive beta chains were kept. Rows with a matching CDR3 protein are joined into one entry that keeps the most common DNA and genes. TCRdb's processing, not the study's, gives the V and J calls here. This sample has approximately 15,000 distinct CDR3 sequences in its table, and 53% of those were observed once. About 4% of the sample is held by the ten biggest clonotypes.

This sample was taken from a study of vaccination and CD4 T cells after COVID-19 (dated 2022 in TCRdb). With regard to the full study: Every convalescent patient had a positive nasal swab PCR test for SARS-CoV-2, with mild disease in 8 to 10 patients and severe disease in one. Post-vaccine blood samples were obtained a median of about 72 days after the second vaccine dose, with a range of 14 to 241 days. Each participant got two doses of either the Pfizer-BioNTech BNT162b2 vaccine (n=8) or the Moderna mRNA-1273 vaccine (n=2). Post-COVID blood samples were collected from convalescent patients a median of about 92 days after diagnosis, with a range of about 35 to 170 days. In roughly eleven COVID-19 convalescent patients and a handful of infection-naive healthy vaccine recipients, the spike-specific CD4+ TCR repertoire before mRNA vaccination was compared with the repertoire after mRNA vaccination. For stimulating the cultures, overlapping spike peptide pools were used, derived from SARS-CoV-2 as well as from the common cold coronaviruses HCoV-NL63, HCoV-OC43 and HCoV-229E. The convalescent cohort comprised six males and four females, including two Hispanic individuals, seven Caucasians, two Asians and one multiracial person. As controls, cultures received a CEFX viral epitope pool (the positive control), an HIV-1 Nef peptide pool (the negative control), or no peptide at all.

According to the study, the label for this sample's treatment or condition signals: roughly 10-day PBMC culture with coronavirus spike peptide pools or control peptides (ViraFEST assay). The study used the ViraFEST assay, which expanded antigen-specific T cells with peptide pools and then identified expanded clonotypes by TCR sequencing. The convalescent patients' positive SARS-CoV-2 PCR tests fell between March and December 2020, which was before the Alpha, Beta and Delta variants emerged in the United States. Each well held fewer than 2.5 million PBMCs cultured with around 10 ug/ml peptide pools in IMDM containing around 4.5% human AB serum and roughly 9.3 IU/ml IL-2. On days 3 and 7, half of the culture medium was replaced with fresh IL-2-containing medium. CD4+ T cells were isolated after around ten days of culture through negative selection using the EasySep CD4+ T cell isolation kit. Ficoll-Paque Plus gradient centrifugation was used to isolate PBMCs from whole blood, and the isolated PBMCs were then either used fresh or cryopreserved at -140C. Triplicate wells were generally used for each culture condition.

The investigation overall reported the following: Only a relatively small number of convalescent patients were included in the study, and early timepoints following natural infection were not analyzed. The median count of SARS-CoV-2-reactive clonotypes went up from some 23 after infection to 30 to 40 after vaccination, although the change was not significant. Among convalescent patients, a median roughly 84% of the SARS-CoV-2-reactive clones seen after vaccination appeared only after vaccination, which suggests priming specific to the vaccine. In convalescent patients, nearly all vaccine-specific clones (304 of 307) were found to be mono-reactive for SARS-CoV-2 spike rather than cross-reactive with common cold coronaviruses.

CDR3 length: 15 amino acids, cysteine to phenylalanine. Left in the record is the CDR3 DNA by itself, 45 bases read in frame from the first base. The germline V gene supplies CDR1 MNHEY and CDR2 SVGEGT. Germline trimming: 6 bases from V, 6 bases from J; junction bases outside gene matches: 11. The specimen comprised CD4+ T cells from blood, cultured in vitro, sampled before SARS-CoV-2 vaccination. The V gene is TRBV6-2 or TRBV6-3 and the J gene is TRBJ1-2, and 9 junction bases match TRBD1. This clonotype was sampled from a human donor who had recovered from COVID-19. The nucleotide sequence reads as follows: TGTGCCAGCAGCCGACTACCGGACAGGGGACATGGCTACACCTTC. Its amino acids are CASSRLPDRGHGYTF.